This T cell receptor beta chain was observed in a study of blood T cell repertoires in COVID-19. Study processing details: Researchers report that nucleated cell counts were estimated from reference gene primer amplification. Data came from immunoSEQ multiplex PCR; TCRdb stores just in-frame clones and leaves some out. V and J calls and clone size are as listed in that table; D and trimming were resolved from the DNA. The sample comprises about 190,000 clones, roughly 80% of which are singletons, and around 12% rests with the top ten. Germline loops: CDR1 MDHEN, CDR2 SYDVKM. Between the trimmed V and J ends, which lost 1 base and 8 bases, there was a span of 17 bases. The CDR3 has 15 residues.

Sequencing used peripheral blood. This TCR was recovered from a woman aged 50 to 65 with acute or convalescent COVID-19. This chain uses TRBV28 with TRBJ1-2, with unresolved D. The CDR3 sequence: CASSLSGQARGGYTF. The CDR3 nucleotides are TGTGCCAGCAGTTTATCTGGCCAGGCCCGTGGAGGCTACACCTTC.